This T cell receptor (beta chain) was identified during a study of shared clonotypes between healthy human individuals. The assay was immunoSEQ multiplex PCR, and TCRdb's table has in-frame clones only and misses some. The sample consists of hundreds of thousands of clones, roughly 83% of them appearing once. CDR3 length equals 12 residues. CDR1 and CDR2 (germline): SGHTA, FQGNSA. Trimming took 6 bases from V and 9 from J, leaving 15 bases between them. This clonotype originated in a woman between 35 and 50 years old in good health. Some clones in this sample may be carry-over from other donors' samples. What was sequenced was PBMCs. This chain links TRBV7-2 with TRBJ2-7, with D possibly being TRBD1 or TRBD2 (6 bases each). DNA for the CDR3: TGTGCCAGCAGTTCCGGGGGCAAGGGGCAGTACTTC. Its protein product is CASSSGGKGQYF.